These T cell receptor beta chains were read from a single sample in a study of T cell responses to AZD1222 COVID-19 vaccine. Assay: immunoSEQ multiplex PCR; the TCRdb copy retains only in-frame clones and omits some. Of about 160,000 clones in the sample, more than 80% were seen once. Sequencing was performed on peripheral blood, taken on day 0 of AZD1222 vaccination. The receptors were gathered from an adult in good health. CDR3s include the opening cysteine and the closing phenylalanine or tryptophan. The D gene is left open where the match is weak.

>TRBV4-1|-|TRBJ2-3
CASSQEETYTQYF
TGCGCCAGCAGCCAAGAGGAGACGTATACGCAGTATTTT
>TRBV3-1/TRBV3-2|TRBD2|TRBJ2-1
CASSQEFSGGYRNEQFF
TGTGCCAGCAGCCAAGAATTTAGCGGGGGGTATCGCAATGAGCAGTTCTTC
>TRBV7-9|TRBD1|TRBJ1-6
CASSWTGEEYYNSPLHF
TGTGCCAGCAGCTGGACAGGGGAGGAGTACTATAATTCACCCCTCCACTTT
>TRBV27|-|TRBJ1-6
CASSLYGSIRRTVSPLHF
TGTGCCAGCAGTTTATACGGATCAATACGTAGGACAGTTTCACCCCTCCACTTT
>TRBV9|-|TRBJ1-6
CASSVGGNSYNSPLHF
TGTGCCAGCAGCGTAGGTGGGAACTCCTATAATTCACCCCTCCACTTT
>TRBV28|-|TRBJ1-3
CASSLGGDTIYF
TGTGCCAGCAGTCTAGGAGGGGACACCATATATTTT
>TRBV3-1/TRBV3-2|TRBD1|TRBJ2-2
CASTPPDRGGTGELFF
TGTGCCAGCACCCCCCCGGACAGGGGAGGGACCGGGGAGCTGTTTTTT
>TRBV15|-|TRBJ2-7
CATSRGRDQNYEQYF
TGTGCCACCAGCAGAGGTAGGGACCAAAACTACGAGCAGTACTTC
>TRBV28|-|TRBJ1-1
CASSYWGRKNTEAFF
TGTGCCAGCAGCTATTGGGGGCGAAAGAACACTGAAGCTTTCTTT
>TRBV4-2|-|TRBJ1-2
CASSQEIWTEDYGYTF
TGTGCCAGCAGCCAAGAGATCTGGACAGAAGATTATGGCTACACCTTC
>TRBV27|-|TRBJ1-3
CASSKEGRFGNTIYF
TGTGCCAGCAGTAAAGAGGGGCGGTTTGGAAACACCATATATTTT
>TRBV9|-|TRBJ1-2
CASSQASAPRYGYTF
TGTGCCAGCAGCCAGGCGTCGGCCCCCAGGTATGGCTACACCTTC
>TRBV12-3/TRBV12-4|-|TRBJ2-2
CATDGNTGELFF
TGTGCAACCGACGGGAACACCGGGGAGCTGTTTTTT
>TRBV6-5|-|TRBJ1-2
CASSYRGFGGYTF
TGTGCCAGCAGTTACCGGGGGTTCGGTGGCTACACCTTC
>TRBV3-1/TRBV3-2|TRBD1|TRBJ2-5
CASSQMDRVETQYF
TGTGCCAGCAGCCAAATGGACAGGGTGGAGACCCAGTACTTC
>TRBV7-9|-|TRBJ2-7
CASSLGQEYHEQYF
TGTGCCAGCAGCTTAGGGCAGGAATACCACGAGCAGTACTTC
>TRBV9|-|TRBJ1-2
CASSVATGGLVGYTF
TGTGCCAGCAGCGTAGCTACCGGGGGGTTGGTTGGCTACACCTTC
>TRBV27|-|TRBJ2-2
CASSFPNKPGGFPSAGELFF
TGTGCCAGCAGTTTTCCAAACAAACCCGGGGGTTTTCCGAGCGCCGGGGAGCTGTTTTTT
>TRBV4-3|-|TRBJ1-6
CASSQDYGNSPLHF
TGCGCCAGCAGCCAAGATTACGGGAATTCACCCCTCCACTTT
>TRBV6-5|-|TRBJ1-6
CASRGGQPGSPLHF
TGTGCCAGCAGGGGGGGGCAACCGGGCTCACCCCTCCACTTT
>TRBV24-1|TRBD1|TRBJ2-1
CATSDRTGKAYNEQFF
TGTGCCACCAGTGACCGGACAGGAAAAGCTTACAATGAGCAGTTCTTC
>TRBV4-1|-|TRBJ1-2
CASSQDNTPNYGYTF
TGCGCCAGCAGCCAAGATAACACGCCTAACTATGGCTACACCTTC
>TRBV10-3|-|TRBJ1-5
CAISESVTTDNQPQHF
TGTGCCATCAGTGAGTCCGTGACGACGGACAATCAGCCCCAGCATTTT
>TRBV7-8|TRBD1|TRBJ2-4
CASSLGTGLAKNIQYF
TGTGCCAGCAGCTTAGGGACAGGACTAGCCAAAAACATTCAGTACTTC
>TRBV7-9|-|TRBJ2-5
CASTLPAPYETQYF
TGTGCCAGCACCCTACCGGCTCCATATGAGACCCAGTACTTC
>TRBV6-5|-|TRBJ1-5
CASSNGQTSQPQHF
TGTGCCAGCAGCAATGGACAGACTAGTCAGCCCCAGCATTTT
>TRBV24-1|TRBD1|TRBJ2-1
CATSEEPGQVIYGNEQFF
TGTGCCACCAGTGAGGAGCCGGGACAGGTGATTTACGGGAATGAGCAGTTCTTC
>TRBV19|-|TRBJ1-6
CASRLGGLNSPLHF
TGTGCCAGTAGGCTTGGAGGGCTCAATTCACCCCTCCACTTT
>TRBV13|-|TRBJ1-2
CASSFGTRLRGGYTF
TGTGCCAGCAGCTTTGGTACAAGACTCCGCGGGGGCTACACCTTC
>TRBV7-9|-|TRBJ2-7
CASSLGGPYEQYF
TGTGCCAGCAGCTTAGGGGGGCCCTACGAGCAGTACTTC
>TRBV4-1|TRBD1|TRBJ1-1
CASSRGQGVAEAFF
TGCGCCAGCAGCCGAGGACAGGGGGTCGCTGAAGCTTTCTTT
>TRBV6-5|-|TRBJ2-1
CASSRGDSSYNEQFF
TGTGCCAGCAGCCGAGGGGACTCCTCCTACAATGAGCAGTTCTTC
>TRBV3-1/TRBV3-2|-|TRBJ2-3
CASSQGWDTDTQYF
TGTGCCAGCAGCCAAGGCTGGGACACAGATACGCAGTATTTT
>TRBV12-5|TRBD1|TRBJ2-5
CASGLGQGAETQYF
TGTGCTAGTGGTTTGGGACAGGGGGCGGAGACCCAGTACTTC
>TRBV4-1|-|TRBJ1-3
CASSQDHGTMTGNTIYF
TGCGCCAGCAGCCAAGATCATGGTACGATGACTGGAAACACCATATATTTT
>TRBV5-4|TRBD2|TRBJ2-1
CASAHWTGGDNEQFF
TGTGCCAGCGCCCACTGGACGGGGGGGGACAATGAGCAGTTCTTC
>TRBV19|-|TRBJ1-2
CASSIAQGYGYTF
TGTGCCAGTAGTATAGCGCAGGGATATGGCTACACCTTC
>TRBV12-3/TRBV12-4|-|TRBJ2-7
CASSSSLYEQYF
TGTGCCAGCAGCTCTTCCCTCTACGAGCAGTACTTC
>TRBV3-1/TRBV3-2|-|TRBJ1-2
CASSQGRRMAGRGYTF
TGTGCCAGCAGCCAGGGTAGAAGGATGGCAGGGAGAGGCTACACCTTC
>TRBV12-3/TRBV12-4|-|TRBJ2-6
CASTLSGANVLTF
TGTGCCAGCACCCTATCTGGGGCCAACGTCCTGACTTTC
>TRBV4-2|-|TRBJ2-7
CASSHTGTPLEQYF
TGTGCCAGCAGCCATACCGGGACACCCCTCGAGCAGTACTTC
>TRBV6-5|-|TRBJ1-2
CASSYAGYGYTF
TGTGCCAGCAGTTACGCAGGCTATGGCTACACCTTC
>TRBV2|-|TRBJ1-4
CASSEGRIATNEKLFF
TGTGCCAGCAGTGAGGGCAGAATTGCAACTAATGAAAAACTGTTTTTT
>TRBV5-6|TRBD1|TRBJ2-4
CASSFRTGGNIQYF
TGTGCCAGCAGCTTTAGGACAGGGGGGAACATTCAGTACTTC
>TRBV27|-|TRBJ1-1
CASSLAGRGNTEAFF
TGTGCCAGCAGTTTAGCAGGGCGGGGGAACACTGAAGCTTTCTTT
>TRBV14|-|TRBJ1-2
CASSQFAGYGYTF
TGTGCCAGCAGCCAATTTGCAGGCTATGGCTACACCTTC
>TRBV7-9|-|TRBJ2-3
CASSESDTQYF
TGTGCCAGCAGTGAATCAGATACGCAGTATTTT
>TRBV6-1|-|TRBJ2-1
CASSESFGAGEQFF
TGTGCCAGCAGTGAAAGCTTTGGGGCTGGGGAGCAGTTCTTC
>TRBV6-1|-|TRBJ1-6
CASSDQGKGNSPLHF
TGTGCCAGCAGTGACCAGGGGAAGGGGAATTCACCCCTCCACTTT
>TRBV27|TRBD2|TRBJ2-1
CASSRGTSGGNEQFF
TGTGCCAGCAGTAGAGGGACTAGCGGGGGCAATGAGCAGTTCTTC
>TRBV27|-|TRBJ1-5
CASSPKQGPNQPQHF
TGTGCCAGCAGCCCGAAACAGGGACCCAATCAGCCCCAGCATTTT
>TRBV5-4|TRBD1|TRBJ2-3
CASSLEGAADTQYF
TGTGCCAGCAGCTTGGAGGGGGCGGCAGATACGCAGTATTTT